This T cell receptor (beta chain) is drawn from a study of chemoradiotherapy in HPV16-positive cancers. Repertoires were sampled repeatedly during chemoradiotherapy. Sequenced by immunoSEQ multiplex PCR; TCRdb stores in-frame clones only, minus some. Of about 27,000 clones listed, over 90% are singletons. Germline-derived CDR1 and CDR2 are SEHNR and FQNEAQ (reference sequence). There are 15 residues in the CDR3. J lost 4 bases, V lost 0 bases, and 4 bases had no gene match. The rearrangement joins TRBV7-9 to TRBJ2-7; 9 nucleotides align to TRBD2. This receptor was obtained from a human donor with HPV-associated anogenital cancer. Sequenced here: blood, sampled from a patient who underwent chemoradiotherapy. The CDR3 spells CASSLAGSGSYEQYF. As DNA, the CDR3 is TGTGCCAGCAGCTTAGCCGGTAGCGGGAGTTACGAGCAGTACTTC.